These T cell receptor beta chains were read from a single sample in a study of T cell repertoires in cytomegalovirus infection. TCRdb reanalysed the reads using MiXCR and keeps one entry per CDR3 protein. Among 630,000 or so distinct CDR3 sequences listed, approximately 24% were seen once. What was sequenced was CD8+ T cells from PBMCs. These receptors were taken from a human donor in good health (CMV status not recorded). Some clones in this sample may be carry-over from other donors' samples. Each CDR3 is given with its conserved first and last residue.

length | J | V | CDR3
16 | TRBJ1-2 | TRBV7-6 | CASSIRVNDSPYGYTF
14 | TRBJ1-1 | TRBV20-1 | CSAPGAGPGTEAFF
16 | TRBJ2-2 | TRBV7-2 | CASSPLTSGGSGELFF
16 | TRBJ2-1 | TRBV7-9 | CASSLTYGELYNEQFF
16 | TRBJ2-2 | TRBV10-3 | CAISESRRLRTGELFF
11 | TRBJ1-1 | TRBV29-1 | CSVASYTEAFF
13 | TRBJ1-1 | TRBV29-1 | CGLSKGQNTEAFF
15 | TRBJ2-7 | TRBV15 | CATSRDLDRAYEQYF
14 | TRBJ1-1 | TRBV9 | CASSPGGSNTEAFF
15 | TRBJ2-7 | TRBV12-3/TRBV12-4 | CASSLPGRGDYEQYF
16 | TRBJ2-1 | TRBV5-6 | CASRRLAGGDYNEQFF
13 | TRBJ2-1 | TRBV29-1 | CSVYRGFRDEQFF
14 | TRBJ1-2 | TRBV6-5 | CASTLTGGDYGYTF
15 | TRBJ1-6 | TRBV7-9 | CASSPTMGQNSPLHF
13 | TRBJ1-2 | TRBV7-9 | CASSHGTIDGYTF
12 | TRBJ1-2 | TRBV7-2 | CASSPIYQGYTF
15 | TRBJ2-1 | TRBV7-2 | CASSFRDRVIDEQFF
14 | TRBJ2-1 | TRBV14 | CTSSPHGRANEQFF
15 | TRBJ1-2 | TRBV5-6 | CASTHRGYPNYGYTF
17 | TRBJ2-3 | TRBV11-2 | CASSGRGGDTSTDTQYF
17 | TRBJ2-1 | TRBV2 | CASSESSLAGVRNEQFF
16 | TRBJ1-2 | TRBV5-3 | CASSGPGTEKNYGYTF
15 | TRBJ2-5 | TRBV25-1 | CASRPRGLSRETQYF